The 32 T cell receptor beta chains given below trace back to one sample, sequenced in a study of T cells in Graves' hyperthyroidism and ophthalmopathy. RNA transcripts were the template for amplifying TCR beta CDR3 regions. The HTBI primer set drove a first-round RT-PCR of the TCR CDR3. TCRdb passed the multiplex PCR reads through MiXCR, listing each CDR3 protein once. The data hold approximately 200,000 distinct CDR3 sequences, with roughly 18% observed a single time. Sequencing was carried out using blood. The receptor set was obtained from a man aged 35-49 years with Graves' hyperthyroidism.

The sample holds many counts of this clonotype. V usage is TRBV20-1 and J usage is TRBJ2-7, with D possibly being TRBD2 (6 bases). V gave up 0 bases and J gave up 3 bases, with 15 bases separating them. The CDR3 has 15 amino acids. Germline V gene data show CDR1 as DFQATT and CDR2 as SNEGSKA (reference sequence). The CDR3 coding sequence is TGCAGTGCTAGAGATCTTGCAGGAGGGTACTACGAGCAGTACTTC. This translates into CSARDLAGGYYEQYF.

This clonotype was found many times. This chain uses TRBV11-3 with TRBJ2-1, with D maybe TRBD1 (5 bases). Between the trimmed V and J ends, which lost 1 base and 9 bases, there was a span of 7 bases. CDR1 and CDR2 (germline): SGHNT, YENEEA. The CDR3 is 12 residues long. The CDR3 sequence is CASSLAGFEQFF. The CDR3 bases are TGTGCCAGCAGCTTAGCAGGGTTTGAGCAGTTCTTC. Based on the CDR3 plus reference TRBV11-3 and TRBJ2-1, the full variable domain is EAGVVQSPRYKIIEKKQPVAFWCNPISGHNTLYWYLQNLGQGPELLIRYENEEAVDDSQLPKDRFSAERLKGVDSTLKIQPAELGDSAVYLCASSLAGFEQFFGPGTRLTVL.

This clonotype was seen many times. This chain connects TRBV6-5 to TRBJ1-2; D uncertain. V gave up 2 bases and J gave up 2 bases, with 6 bases separating them. Germline V lookup: CDR1 MNHEY, CDR2 SVGAGI. The CDR3 sequence is 13 residues long. The CDR3 protein is CASSYAGNYGYTF. As DNA, the CDR3 is TGTGCCAGCAGTTACGCGGGCAACTATGGCTACACCTTC.

This clonotype turned up a few times. CDR3 region: CASRRALSGNTIYF. The CDR3 DNA reads as TGTGCCAGCCGTCGGGCACTCTCTGGAAACACCATATATTTT. V is TRBV11-2 and J is TRBJ1-3, with D uncertain. Germline V gene data show CDR1 as SGHAT and CDR2 as FQNNGV. V was cut by 8 bases and J by 0 bases, with 11 bases left in between. The CDR3 contains 14 residues.

This clonotype was seen at least ten times. This sequence joins TRBV12-3 or TRBV12-4 and TRBJ1-2; D gene uncertain. Trimming took off 6 bases at V and 8 bases at J, with 16 bases between the two ends. The CDR3 runs 13 residues. The DNA for the CDR3 is TGTGCCAGCAGCATCGGGCAGGTCTACGGCTACACCTTC. Translating it yields CASSIGQVYGYTF.

Many counts were recorded for this clonotype. V and J are TRBV20-1 and TRBJ2-3; 9 bases match TRBD1. CDR1 is DFQATT and CDR2 is SNEGSKA in the germline V gene (reference sequence). The CDR3 length is 14 residues. Trimming removed 6 bases from V and 2 bases from J; junction bases left unmatched: 6. DNA for the CDR3: TGCAGTGCGGAGGGACAGGGCGACACAGATACGCAGTATTTT. Translation: CSAEGQGDTDTQYF.

The chain links TRBV20-1 to TRBJ2-3; D remains ambiguous. Germline V gene sequence: CDR1 DFQATT, CDR2 SNEGSKA (reference sequence). Trimming stripped 3 bases from V and 1 base from J, with 11 bases between. This CDR3 is 14 amino acids long. Here the CDR3 reads CSARRQDGTDTQYF. The DNA of the CDR3 is TGCAGTGCTAGGCGGCAGGACGGCACAGATACGCAGTATTTT.

The chain combines TRBV25-1 with TRBJ2-7; the D gene is possibly TRBD1 (6 bases). CDR1 MGHDK and CDR2 SYGVNS come from the germline V gene. V was pared by 5 bases and J by 5 bases, with 19 bases between. The CDR3 consists of 15 residues. CDR3 region: CASSPAIQGWDEQYF. DNA of the CDR3: TGTGCCAGCAGTCCGGCAATACAGGGTTGGGACGAGCAGTACTTC.

This clonotype was observed at least ten times. This sequence joins TRBV20-1 and TRBJ2-1, with D possibly matching TRBD2 (6 bases). CDR3 length: 14 amino acids. The germline V and J ends were trimmed by 3 bases and 7 bases, with 16 bases remaining between them. Germline V CDR1 and CDR2: DFQATT, SNEGSKA (reference sequence). The CDR3 nucleotides are TGCAGTGCTAGTAGAGCGCCGGGGGTTAATGAGCAGTTCTTC. Protein sequence: CSASRAPGVNEQFF.

There are a few counts of this clonotype. This chain links TRBV4-3 with TRBJ1-1, with no clear D. Germline CDR1 LGHNA, CDR2 YSLEER. Trimming removed 1 base from V and 0 bases from J, with 9 bases in between. This CDR3 region has 15 residues. The CDR3: CASSQVGDMNTEAFF. Here the CDR3 DNA reads TGCGCCAGCAGCCAAGTCGGAGACATGAACACTGAAGCTTTCTTT.

Many counts were recorded for this clonotype. CDR3 amino acids: CASSTGQGYYEQYF. The CDR3 DNA reads TGTGCCAGCAGCACTGGACAGGGATATTACGAGCAGTACTTC. The chain has TRBV5-5 and TRBJ2-7; 8 bases are a match to TRBD1. The germline gives CDR1 SGHKS, CDR2 YYEKEE (reference sequence). The CDR3 sequence is 14 residues long. The ends lost 4 bases at V and 4 bases at J; junction bases unmatched: 7.

The chain combines TRBV9 with TRBJ1-2; 7 bases map to TRBD1. This CDR3 region has 13 residues. After removal of 0 bases from V and 5 bases from J, the junction contained 1 base not matched to a gene. The germline CDR1 and CDR2 sequences are SGDLS and YYNGEE. CDR3 residues: CASSVETGYGYTF. CDR3 nucleotide sequence: TGTGCCAGCAGCGTAGAGACAGGGTATGGCTACACCTTC. Full variable domain (missing parts from reference TRBV9 and TRBJ1-2): DSGVTQTPKHLITATGQRVTLRCSPRSGDLSVYWYQQSLDQGLQFLIQYYNGEERAKGNILERFSAQQFPDLHSELNLSSLELGDSALYFCASSVETGYGYTFGSGTRLTVV.

This clonotype was found a few times. The genes are TRBV18 and TRBJ1-1; 9 nucleotides align to TRBD1. CDR1 is KGHSH and CDR2 is LQKENI in the germline V gene. The CDR3 length is 16 residues. The ends lost 6 bases at V and 0 bases at J; junction bases unmatched: 8. The CDR3 region is CASSQGQGSMNTEAFF. For the CDR3, the DNA is TGTGCCAGCTCCCAGGGACAGGGCAGCATGAACACTGAAGCTTTCTTT.

The rearrangement links TRBV11-2 to TRBJ2-1; TRBD1 matches 8 bases. The CDR3 loop spans 16 amino acids. V lost 3 bases, J lost 9 bases, and 13 bases stayed unmatched. Per the germline V gene, CDR1 is SGHAT and CDR2 is FQNNGV. Written as DNA, the CDR3 is TGTGCCAGCAGCTTTCGCCCGGACAGGGTGTTTAGTGAGCAGTTCTTC. Its translation: CASSFRPDRVFSEQFF.

This clonotype was recorded many times. The chain combines TRBV6-6 with TRBJ2-1; possible D gene TRBD1, 7 bases. The CDR3 loop spans 17 amino acids. The V and J ends lost 0 bases and 4 bases respectively, with 16 bases between them. Germline-derived CDR1 and CDR2 are MNHNY and SVGAGI (reference sequence). The CDR3 DNA is TGTGCCAGCAGTTACTCGGTGGGGGCAGGGGGGTACAATGAGCAGTTCTTC. It encodes CASSYSVGAGGYNEQFF.

Turning to this clonotype: A read error may produce the germline difference seen at one junction end. The rearrangement links TRBV5-4 to TRBJ2-3; TRBD1 matches at 9 bases. CDR3 length: 15 amino acids. CDR1 is SGHNT and CDR2 is YYREEE in the germline V gene (reference sequence). CDR3 coding DNA: TGTGCCAGCAGCTCCGGGACAGGGAGCAGAGATACGCAGTATTTT. Protein sequence: CASSSGTGSRDTQYF. Drawing the rest from reference TRBV5-4 and TRBJ2-3, the complete variable domain is ETGVTQSPTHLIKTRGQQVTLRCSSQSGHNTVSWYQQALGQGPQFIFQYYREEENGRGNFPPRFSGLQFPNYSSELNVNALELDDSALYLCASSSGTGSRDTQYFGPGTRLTVL.

Ten or more counts support this clonotype. The chain uses TRBV3-1 and TRBJ2-1; D gene ambiguous. This CDR3 is built from 15 residues. Trimming removed 0 bases at V and 1 base at J, with 7 bases between. The germline V gene encodes CDR1 LGHDT and CDR2 YNNKEL (reference sequence). CDR3 DNA sequence: TGTGCCAGCAGCCAAGATCCAGGTTCCTACAATGAGCAGTTCTTC. As protein: CASSQDPGSYNEQFF.

This clonotype was seen only a few times. V is TRBV27 and J is TRBJ2-4; 12 nucleotides align to TRBD2. Germline values: CDR1 MNHEY, CDR2 SMNVEV (reference sequence). The CDR3 runs 13 residues. The V gene end was trimmed by 5 bases and the J gene end by 14 bases; junction bases not matched to a gene: 7. In DNA, the CDR3 is TGTGCCAGCAGTAAGACTAGCGGGGGCGTTGAGTACTTC. It is translated as CASSKTSGGVEYF.

Many counts were recorded for this clonotype. The rearrangement links TRBV5-6 to TRBJ1-1, with a tentative D call TRBD1 (5 bases). The CDR3 spans 14 residues. Germline CDR1 and CDR2: SGHDT and YYEEEE. Trimming cost V 4 bases and J 2 bases, with 12 bases left between them. CDR3 in amino acids: CASSIDRTNTEAFF. In DNA, the CDR3 is TGTGCCAGCAGCATTGACCGGACAAACACTGAAGCTTTCTTT. The whole variable domain, remainder taken from reference TRBV5-6 and TRBJ1-1, is DAGVTQSPTHLIKTRGQQVTLRCSPKSGHDTVSWYQQALGQGPQFIFQYYEEEERQRGNFPDRFSGHQFPNYSSELNVNALLLGDSALYLCASSIDRTNTEAFFGQGTRLTVV.

The chain is built from TRBV12-3 or TRBV12-4 and TRBJ1-1; no clear D. V shed 4 bases and J shed 1 base, with 7 bases lying between them. This CDR3 region has 13 residues. Here the CDR3 DNA reads TGTGCCAGCAGTTCACTCAGGAACACTGAAGCTTTCTTT. Its protein product is CASSSLRNTEAFF.

This clonotype was seen a handful of times. A read error may explain this, as a much larger clone is one base away. The chain couples TRBV6-1 to TRBJ2-1, with TRBD2 matching over 7 bases. The germline gives CDR1 MNHNS, CDR2 SASEGT. The CDR3 has 12 amino acids. The V gene end was trimmed by 5 bases and the J gene end by 8 bases; junction bases not matched to a gene: 3. CDR3 in DNA: TGTGCCAGCAGTTACCGGGGGGATGAGCAGTTCTTC. Translation gives CASSYRGDEQFF.

The chain employs TRBV7-9 and TRBJ2-7; TRBD2 agrees at 7 bases. Losses at the gene ends were 4 bases for V and 1 base for J; bases not matched to a gene: 4. Germline CDR1 is SEHNR and CDR2 is FQNEAQ (reference sequence). This CDR3 is built from 14 residues. CDR3 sequence (DNA): TGTGCCAGCAGCTGGGGGAGGGCTTCCTACGAGCAGTACTTC. It translates to CASSWGRASYEQYF. Complete variable domain (other parts from reference TRBV7-9 and TRBJ2-7): DTGVSQNPRHKITKRGQNVTFRCDPISEHNRLYWYRQTLGQGPEFLTYFQNEAQLEKSRLLSDRFSAERPKGSFSTLEIQRTEQGDSAMYLCASSWGRASYEQYFGPGTRLTVT.

This clonotype was seen more than once but under ten times. CDR3 nucleotides: TGTGCCAGCAGGCGACAAACCGGGACGGCGAACACCGGGGAGCTGTTTTTT. Residues: CASRRQTGTANTGELFF. The chain couples TRBV28 to TRBJ2-2; D could derive from TRBD1 or TRBD2 (5 bases each). The CDR3 loop spans 17 amino acids. The V end lost 6 bases, the J end lost 0 bases, and 17 bases lay between the germline ends. CDR1 is MDHEN and CDR2 is SYDVKM in the germline V gene.

This clonotype was recorded a few times. The V and J genes are TRBV6-6 and TRBJ1-2, with 9 nucleotides matching TRBD1. Looked up from germline, CDR1 is MNHNY and CDR2 is SVGAGI (reference sequence). V trimming: 0 bases; J trimming: 4 bases; junction bases outside the gene matches: 9. This CDR3 has 17 amino acids. Here the CDR3 DNA reads TGTGCCAGCAGTTACTCGACTACAGGGGGCTGGAGCTATGGCTACACCTTC. It codes for CASSYSTTGGWSYGYTF.

This clonotype showed up just a few times. The CDR3 coding sequence is TGTGCCAGCAGCTTATATCCCAGGGGTTCGAGCAATCAGCCCCAGCATTTT. Encoded protein: CASSLYPRGSSNQPQHF. V usage is TRBV7-6 and J usage is TRBJ1-5, with D perhaps TRBD1 (6 bases). V shed 2 bases and J shed 1 base, with 15 bases lying between them. This CDR3 has 17 residues. Germline loops: CDR1 SGHVS, CDR2 FNYEAQ.

This clonotype was seen many times. The chain joins TRBV28 to TRBJ1-2; 11 bases are a match to TRBD1. Looked up from germline, CDR1 is MDHEN and CDR2 is SYDVKM. Trimming took 6 bases from V and 6 from J; bases not matched to a gene: 15. The CDR3 is 17 residues long. In DNA form, the CDR3 reads TGTGCCAGCAGCGGGGGACAGGGGGATTCTCGGTTGGATGGCTACACCTTC. Protein: CASSGGQGDSRLDGYTF.

This chain links TRBV11-2 with TRBJ2-7, with D hard to call. Trimming took off 1 base at V and 7 bases at J, with 14 bases between the two ends. Germline-derived CDR1 and CDR2 are SGHAT and FQNNGV. This CDR3 region has 14 residues. The DNA for the CDR3 is TGTGCCAGCAGCTTAGCGGCCAGAGAAGGGGAGCAGTACTTC. This gives the protein CASSLAAREGEQYF.

The CDR3 DNA sequence: TGTGCCAGTAGTATCGTAGGGCAGGGAGAGACCCAGTACTTC. Protein product: CASSIVGQGETQYF. The chain has TRBV19 and TRBJ2-5, with a weak D call TRBD1 (5 bases). Between the trimmed V and J ends, which lost 3 bases and 4 bases, there was a span of 12 bases. Germline-derived CDR1 and CDR2 are LNHDA and SQIVND (reference sequence). The CDR3 extends over 14 amino acids.

The chain joins TRBV15 to TRBJ2-1, with D tentatively TRBD1 (5 bases). Germline loops: CDR1 LNHNV, CDR2 YYDKDF (reference sequence). The CDR3 totals 13 residues. V was clipped by 3 bases and J by 5 bases, with 8 bases between them. Here the CDR3 reads CATSRQQDNEQFF. In DNA, the CDR3 is TGTGCCACCAGCAGGCAACAGGACAATGAGCAGTTCTTC.

In its sample, this clonotype was seen many times. The V gene is TRBV7-2, the J gene TRBJ1-3; D uncertain. V was clipped by 5 bases and J by 4 bases, with 18 bases between them. Germline assignment: CDR1 SGHTA and CDR2 FQGNSA. This CDR3 contains 16 residues. CDR3 in amino acids: CASSPSLSLAGNTIYF. Written as DNA, the CDR3 is TGTGCCAGCAGCCCCAGCCTTTCCCTGGCGGGAAACACCATATATTTT.

Many counts were recorded for this clonotype. The J gene is TRBJ1-2, the V gene TRBV5-1, with D possibly matching TRBD1 (6 bases). Germline values: CDR1 SGHRS, CDR2 YFSETQ. The CDR3 has 13 amino acids. V was pared by 0 bases and J by 7 bases, with 10 bases between. CDR3 DNA sequence: TGCGCCAGCAGCTTGGGACAGGACCTTGGCTACACCTTC. Translated: CASSLGQDLGYTF.

This clonotype was counted ten times or more. The chain recombines TRBV11-2 with TRBJ1-3, with D perhaps TRBD1 (5 bases). This CDR3 has 17 amino acids. Looked up from germline, CDR1 is SGHAT and CDR2 is FQNNGV. Trimming took off 1 base at V and 0 bases at J, with 13 bases between the two ends. This CDR3 reads CASSLGGGFSSGNTIYF. The CDR3 region has the DNA TGTGCCAGCAGCTTAGGGGGCGGATTTTCCTCTGGAAACACCATATATTTT.